A selection of T cell receptor beta chains follows, all from one sample in a study of identifying expanded T cells in peripheral blood. Sequencing used immunoSEQ multiplex PCR; TCRdb keeps in-frame clones, though not all of them. The sample gives some 93,000 clones, approximately 88% of which show up once; approximately 6% is in the top ten. The specimen sequenced was blood. These receptors originate from a person between 18 and 70 years old in good health. CDR3s include the opening cysteine and the closing phenylalanine or tryptophan. A D gene is named only where the DNA matches it firmly. Size is omitted from some rows. Given values are once, few, many or a class for expanded clones.

V gene,CDR3 length,clone size,J gene,D gene,CDR3 DNA,CDR3 protein
TRBV10-1,11,.,TRBJ2-3,TRBD2,TGCGCCAGCAGCTCTAGCGGGGGGCAGTATTTT,CASSSSGGQYF
TRBV10-2,17,.,TRBJ1-2,TRBD1,TGCGCCAGCAGGAGAACACAGGGGATCGTCAGGAACTATGGCTACACCTTC,CASRRTQGIVRNYGYTF
TRBV5-6,17,.,TRBJ2-4,TRBD1,TGTGCCAGCAGCGCCCTCGGACAGGGTCTAGCCAAAAACATTCAGTACTTC,CASSALGQGLAKNIQYF
TRBV5-4,14,few,TRBJ1-1,.,TGTGCCAGCAGCTTGCAGGGGATGAACACTGAAGCTTTCTTT,CASSLQGMNTEAFF
TRBV10-3,15,.,TRBJ2-1,.,TGTGCCATCAGTGAGGGACAGAAGTCCTACAATGAGCAGTTCTTC,CAISEGQKSYNEQFF
TRBV25-1,16,.,TRBJ2-7,.,TGTGCCAGCAGTGGACAAACCGGGACAAACTCCTACGAGCAGTACTTC,CASSGQTGTNSYEQYF
TRBV14,16,.,TRBJ2-5,.,TGTGCCAGCAGCCCAGGGATTGGGGGGTACCAAGAGACCCAGTACTTC,CASSPGIGGYQETQYF
TRBV7-3,16,.,TRBJ2-1,TRBD2,TGTGCCAGCAGCTCAGTTCTAGCGGGGGGCACCAATGAGCAGTTCTTC,CASSSVLAGGTNEQFF
TRBV19,17,.,TRBJ1-5,TRBD1,TGTGCCAGTAGTAACCGGGGGACAGGGACCCTCAATCAGCCCCAGCATTTT,CASSNRGTGTLNQPQHF
TRBV30,15,.,TRBJ1-1,.,TGTGCCTGGAGTGTAACGTCAGGAGCGACAACTGAAGCTTTCTTT,CAWSVTSGATTEAFF
TRBV19,15,.,TRBJ2-7,.,TGTGCCAGTAGTGCTGCGGGGGCAACGACCTACGAGCAGTACTTC,CASSAAGATTYEQYF
TRBV5-1,15,.,TRBJ1-6,.,TGCGCCAGCAGCTTGGCGGGTCAGAATAATTCACCCCTCCACTTT,CASSLAGQNNSPLHF
TRBV25-1,14,.,TRBJ2-2,TRBD2,TGTGCCAGCAGTGTAGCGGGAGGGCCCGGGGAGCTGTTTTTT,CASSVAGGPGELFF
TRBV2,13,.,TRBJ1-2,.,TGTGCCAGCAGTGCCGATTCCTTTACTGGCTACACCTTC,CASSADSFTGYTF
TRBV19,16,.,TRBJ2-2,TRBD2,TGTGCCAGTCAGAAGCGGAGCGGGAGTTACACCGGGGAGCTGTTTTTT,CASQKRSGSYTGELFF
TRBV5-1,14,.,TRBJ2-1,TRBD2,TGCGCCAGCAGCTTCGGACTAGAACGCAATGAGCAGTTCTTC,CASSFGLERNEQFF
TRBV30,13,.,TRBJ1-1,.,TGTGCCTGGAGTGTTTCTGCGAACACTGAAGCTTTCTTT,CAWSVSANTEAFF
TRBV14,17,.,TRBJ2-7,TRBD2,TGTGCCAGCAGCCAAGTTTTCTCGCGGGAGCCCGATCACGAGCAGTACTTC,CASSQVFSREPDHEQYF
TRBV4-1,17,.,TRBJ1-2,.,TGCGCCAGCAGCCAAGATAGAGGACTGATAGCTAACTATGGCTACACCTTC,CASSQDRGLIANYGYTF
TRBV5-1,14,.,TRBJ2-1,TRBD1,TGCGCCAGCAGCTCTCAGGGGGTATACAATGAGCAGTTCTTC,CASSSQGVYNEQFF
TRBV7-9,12,.,TRBJ2-7,TRBD2,TGTGCCAGTTGCGGGGGGGACTACGAGCAGTACTTC,CASCGGDYEQYF
TRBV5-4,14,.,TRBJ2-3,.,TGTGCCAGCCCGGCTGAAGCGGGCACAGATACGCAGTATTTT,CASPAEAGTDTQYF
TRBV5-1,16,once,TRBJ2-6,.,TGCGCCAGCTCTGTTTCAGGGGGACTGGTGGCCAACGTCCTGACTTTC,CASSVSGGLVANVLTF
TRBV19,17,once,TRBJ1-2,TRBD1,TGTGCCAGTAGGCTAAAATCCGGGACAGACGCCACCTATGGCTACACCTTC,CASRLKSGTDATYGYTF
TRBV10-3,14,.,TRBJ1-2,.,TGTGCCATCAGTGACTGGTCAGGGGTCTATGGCTACACCTTC,CAISDWSGVYGYTF
TRBV7-9,17,.,TRBJ2-7,TRBD2,TGTGCCAGCAGCTTACTCCGGAGTAGCGGGGGGGCCTACGAGCAGTACTTC,CASSLLRSSGGAYEQYF
TRBV7-2,14,.,TRBJ2-1,TRBD2,TGTGCCAGCAGCTTTAGCGGGAGACGGGATGAGCAGTTCTTC,CASSFSGRRDEQFF
TRBV21-1,18,.,TRBJ1-6,.,TGTGCCAGCAGCAAAGGGGGATGGGGACGGTTGGGTAATTCACCCCTCCACTTT,CASSKGGWGRLGNSPLHF
TRBV5-1,14,.,TRBJ1-4,.,TGCGCCAGCAGCTCAGGGTTTGGGAATGAAAAACTGTTTTTT,CASSSGFGNEKLFF
TRBV2,12,.,TRBJ2-1,.,TGTGCCAGCACCCGGTCCTACAATGAGCAGTTCTTC,CASTRSYNEQFF
TRBV30,14,once,TRBJ2-1,TRBD2,TGTGCCTCCGGACTAGCGAGCTCCTACAATGAGCAGTTCTTC,CASGLASSYNEQFF
TRBV18,14,.,TRBJ2-1,.,TGTGCCAGCTCCCCAGGGGTCAAAAACGATGAGCAGTTCTTC,CASSPGVKNDEQFF
TRBV6-5,14,.,TRBJ2-2,TRBD1,TGTGCCACGGAGACAGGGGGGGACACCGGGGAGCTGTTTTTT,CATETGGDTGELFF
TRBV2,15,.,TRBJ1-5,.,TGTGCCAGCAGTGCCCTGGACAGAGGAAATCAGCCCCAGCATTTT,CASSALDRGNQPQHF
TRBV30,15,.,TRBJ1-6,.,TGTGCCTGGGGTGGCGGGACTTTAAATAATTCACCCCTCCACTTT,CAWGGGTLNNSPLHF
TRBV18,13,.,TRBJ2-3,.,TGTGCCAGCTCAAGCTACAACACAGATACGCAGTATTTT,CASSSYNTDTQYF
TRBV6-1,15,.,TRBJ2-7,TRBD1,TGTGCCAGCAGTGAACCGGGACAGGCCCCCTACGAGCAGTACTTC,CASSEPGQAPYEQYF
TRBV7-8,13,.,TRBJ1-5,.,TGTGCCAGCAGCTTAGGGGTCAATCAGCCCCAGCATTTT,CASSLGVNQPQHF
TRBV6-4,13,.,TRBJ1-1,.,TGTGCCAGCAGTGAGGGGTTGTGGGGTAAAGCTTTCTTT,CASSEGLWGKAFF
TRBV4-1,12,.,TRBJ2-2,.,TGCGCCAGCAGCCCCGCAGGCGGGGAGCTGTTTTTT,CASSPAGGELFF
TRBV7-3,12,.,TRBJ1-1,.,TGTGCCAGCAGCCCCACTGGTGGAGAAGCTTTCTTT,CASSPTGGEAFF
TRBV4-3,15,.,TRBJ1-2,.,TGCGCCAGCAGCCAAGATCAAACAAGGGACTATGGCTACACCTTC,CASSQDQTRDYGYTF